These T cell receptor beta chains were read from a single sample in a study of shared clonotypes between healthy human individuals. The data were produced by immunoSEQ multiplex PCR, yet TCRdb's version contains in-frame clones alone and is incomplete. This sample yields approximately 2,300,000 clones, of which less than 95% are seen a single time; about 0.36% belongs to the top ten. The sequencing sample was made of naive CD4+ T cells from PBMCs. Receptors were obtained from a young man in good health. Some clones in this sample may be carry-over from other donors' samples. Each CDR3 is given with its conserved first and last residue. D genes are given only for firm matches. Some rows have no size entry. The others give once, few or many, or a class for an expanded clone.

d_gene	abundance	v_gene	len	j_gene	CDR3nt	CDR3aa
TRBD1	-	TRBV2	15	TRBJ2-3	TGTGCCAGCAGGGTGACAGGGGGCAGGACAGATACGCAGTATTTT	CASRVTGGRTDTQYF
-	-	TRBV5-1	17	TRBJ1-3	TGCGCCAGCAGCTTGGGCCTCGACAGCGGCTCTGGAAACACCATATATTTT	CASSLGLDSGSGNTIYF
-	-	TRBV7-9	14	TRBJ2-5	TGTGCCAGCAGCCCCCGGGCAGGGGATGGGACCCAGTACTTC	CASSPRAGDGTQYF
TRBD1	-	TRBV28	15	TRBJ2-7	TGTGCCAGCAGTCAGGGGGCGATGAGCTCCTACGAGCAGTACTTC	CASSQGAMSSYEQYF
-	-	TRBV30	13	TRBJ1-1	TGTGCCTGGTGTAGGGTCGTCCAAACTGAAGCTTTCTTT	CAWCRVVQTEAFF
-	once	TRBV11-2	13	TRBJ1-2	TGTGCCAGCAGCCCCGACGCTAACTATGGCTACACCTTC	CASSPDANYGYTF
TRBD2	-	TRBV7-2	16	TRBJ2-3	TGTGCCAGCCGAAACTTGGGACTAGCGGCCACAGATACGCAGTATTTT	CASRNLGLAATDTQYF
-	few	TRBV30	14	TRBJ1-1	TGTGCCTGGCAGGCCCCCTGGGCGGGCACTGAAGCTTTCTTT	CAWQAPWAGTEAFF
-	-	TRBV7-2	13	TRBJ2-5	TGTGCCAGCAGCTTATCAGGGGCCCAGACCCAGTACTTC	CASSLSGAQTQYF
TRBD1	-	TRBV28	13	TRBJ1-2	TGTGCCAGCAGTTATCAGGGGGCGCAAGGCTACACCTTC	CASSYQGAQGYTF
-	-	TRBV7-2	12	TRBJ2-5	TGTGCCAGCAGCCCCACCGCCCAGACCCAGTACTTC	CASSPTAQTQYF
TRBD2	-	TRBV30	16	TRBJ2-7	TGTGCCTGGAACCCTGGACTAGCGGGATACTCCTACGAGCAGTACTTC	CAWNPGLAGYSYEQYF
TRBD1	-	TRBV10-3	19	TRBJ1-1	TGTGCCATCAGTTGGGCTTTAACAGGGGGACCCTCACGTCTAACTGAAGCTTTCTTT	CAISWALTGGPSRLTEAFF
TRBD1	-	TRBV28	15	TRBJ1-4	TGTGCCAGCGGTAGTCAGGGGGCAGGAGGCGAAAAACTGTTTTTT	CASGSQGAGGEKLFF
TRBD2	-	TRBV2	17	TRBJ2-4	TGTGCCAGCAGGGTGGAACTAGCGGAAATAGCCAAAAACATTCAGTACTTC	CASRVELAEIAKNIQYF
-	-	TRBV6-5	14	TRBJ1-1	TGTGCCAGCAGTTATAGTTCAGGGGTCGCTGAAGCTTTCTTT	CASSYSSGVAEAFF
-	-	TRBV5-1	16	TRBJ2-2	TGCGCCAGCAGCCCCAGGGGGAGGGGGCAAACCGGGGAGCTGTTTTTT	CASSPRGRGQTGELFF
-	once	TRBV2	17	TRBJ2-7	TGTGCCAGCAGTGAAGCCCCTGGGAACCGGCGGTCCTACGAGCAGTACTTC	CASSEAPGNRRSYEQYF
-	-	TRBV7-8	17	TRBJ1-4	TGTGCCAGCAGCTCGTCCGGACAGACAGCAACTAATGAAAAACTGTTTTTT	CASSSSGQTATNEKLFF
-	-	TRBV28	14	TRBJ2-1	TGTGCCAGCAGTTTATCAGGCTCCTACAATGAGCAGTTCTTC	CASSLSGSYNEQFF
-	-	TRBV5-1	14	TRBJ1-1	TGCGCCAGCAGCCCCCGGGGAGGGAACACTGAAGCTTTCTTT	CASSPRGGNTEAFF
-	-	TRBV11-2	17	TRBJ1-5	TGTGCCAGCAGCTTAGGTCATTATAGGGCGGACAATCAGCCCCAGCATTTT	CASSLGHYRADNQPQHF
-	-	TRBV27	20	TRBJ2-3	TGTGCCAGCAGTTTAACCGGGCGTCCGCTAAAAACTTATAGCACAGATACGCAGTATTTT	CASSLTGRPLKTYSTDTQYF
-	-	TRBV4-1	13	TRBJ2-5	TGCGCCAGCAGCCAACTAGTTTCGGAGACCCAGTACTTC	CASSQLVSETQYF
TRBD1	-	TRBV9	17	TRBJ2-2	TGTGCCAGCAGCGCCCATTCGACAGGGGGGAACACCGGGGAGCTGTTTTTT	CASSAHSTGGNTGELFF
-	once	TRBV15	16	TRBJ1-4	TGTGCCACCAGCAGAGAAGGGTTGGGGAGACGTGAAAAACTGTTTTTT	CATSREGLGRREKLFF
-	-	TRBV5-1	14	TRBJ1-2	TGCGCCAGCAGCTTGTTCGGGGACGCGGATGGCTACACCTTC	CASSLFGDADGYTF
TRBD1	-	TRBV28	15	TRBJ1-1	TGTGCCAGCAGTTTGGTTACAGGGGGCTCGACTGAAGCTTTCTTT	CASSLVTGGSTEAFF
TRBD1	-	TRBV4-2	15	TRBJ2-7	TGTGCCAGCAGCCAAGCCGGGACAGGGGAGTACGAGCAGTACTTC	CASSQAGTGEYEQYF
-	few	TRBV11-2	14	TRBJ1-2	TGTGCCAGCAGCTTAGTGGGAGGTTCGGGTGGCTACACCTTC	CASSLVGGSGGYTF
TRBD1	-	TRBV5-6	17	TRBJ2-5	TGTGCCAGCAGCCGGTACGGGACAGGGATAAAGGAAGAGACCCAGTACTTC	CASSRYGTGIKEETQYF
TRBD2	-	TRBV6-5	16	TRBJ2-1	TGTGCCAGCAGTTACTCGACTAGCGGGAGGCACAATGAGCAGTTCTTC	CASSYSTSGRHNEQFF
-	-	TRBV5-1	14	TRBJ2-5	TGCGCCAGCAGCTTGGGCACGGGGGCAGCGGCCCAGTACTTC	CASSLGTGAAAQYF
-	-	TRBV7-2	14	TRBJ1-1	TGTGCCAGCAGCTTAGGAGCGGGATGGACTGAAGCTTTCTTT	CASSLGAGWTEAFF
-	-	TRBV6-1	15	TRBJ2-2	TGTGCCAGCAGTGAAGCGCGACTAGTCACCGGGGAGCTGTTTTTT	CASSEARLVTGELFF
TRBD2	-	TRBV11-1	17	TRBJ2-3	TGTGCCAGCAGCTTAGCGCGACTAGCGGGACCCACAGATACGCAGTATTTT	CASSLARLAGPTDTQYF
TRBD1	-	TRBV6-5	12	TRBJ1-2	TGTGCCAGCAGTCACAGGGGAGATGGCTACACCTTC	CASSHRGDGYTF
-	-	TRBV11-2	11	TRBJ2-7	TGTGCCAGCAGCTTAATCAACGAGCAGTACTTC	CASSLINEQYF
TRBD1	-	TRBV6-1	13	TRBJ1-5	TGTGCCAGCTCGGGACAGAACAATCAGCCCCAGCATTTT	CASSGQNNQPQHF
TRBD1	-	TRBV19	18	TRBJ2-2	TGTGCCAGTGCTGGGGACAGGGAGTTTTTTATTGACGCCGGGGAGCTGTTTTTT	CASAGDREFFIDAGELFF
-	-	TRBV7-9	14	TRBJ2-2	TGTGCCAGCAGCTTAGGTTGGGTGACCGGGGAGCTGTTTTTT	CASSLGWVTGELFF
-	-	TRBV10-3	11	TRBJ2-5	TGTGCCATCAGTGATTCGGAGGCCCAGTACTTC	CAISDSEAQYF
-	-	TRBV29-1	11	TRBJ1-1	TGCAGCGTCCTGGGTGAAGGTGGAGCTTTCTTT	CSVLGEGGAFF
-	once	TRBV7-3	12	TRBJ2-5	TGTGCCAGCAGCTCCAGCGGGGAGACCCAGTACTTC	CASSSSGETQYF
-	-	TRBV5-1	13	TRBJ2-3	TGCGCCAGCAGACGCCAGCCCACAGATACGCAGTATTTT	CASRRQPTDTQYF
-	-	TRBV6-6	13	TRBJ2-5	TGTGCCTCCGGGCAGGAGACGCAAGAGACCCAGTACTTC	CASGQETQETQYF
-	once	TRBV10-3	16	TRBJ2-2	TGTGCCATCAGTGCCGACGTAGCATCGAACACCGGGGAGCTGTTTTTT	CAISADVASNTGELFF